Here is one TCR beta chain with its context. Its target is not known. The data originate from a study of OX40 agonist ivuxolimab in advanced cancers. In the study overall: Of mixed ages from roughly 23 to 85 and averaging around 60 years, the group was around 78% male. Study-wide results and limits: The specificity for antigen of the expanded peripheral T cells was not determined.

Sequencing was performed with immunoSEQ multiplex PCR; in TCRdb, only in-frame clones are kept and a portion is missing. The sample lists 70,000 to 80,000 clones, over 70% seen once, with 3.5% to 6% in the top ten. Trimming cost V 6 bases and J 7 bases, with 9 bases left between them. CDR1 and CDR2 (germline): DFQATT, SNEGSKA (reference sequence). The CDR3 loop spans 11 amino acids. The gene calls are TRBV20-1 and TRBJ1-4, with D possibly being TRBD1 (6 bases). The sequence was obtained from an adult with an advanced solid tumor such as melanoma, head and neck, liver or kidney cancer. The source material was CD4+ or CD8+ T cells sorted from blood, sampled in a trial of the OX40 agonist ivuxolimab. Here the CDR3 reads CSARDTEKLFF. The CDR3 DNA sequence: TGCAGTGCCCGGGACACTGAAAAACTGTTTTTT.